This TCR beta chain was identified in a study of shared clonotypes between healthy human individuals. The CDR3 is 17 residues long. J was trimmed by 3 bases and V by 4 bases; bases with no gene match: 13. From germline, CDR1 is SNHLY and CDR2 FYNNEI. Profiled with immunoSEQ multiplex PCR; TCRdb holds only in-frame clones, not every one. The sample carries some 2,500,000 clones, less than 95% recorded once. This clonotype originated in a man aged 18 to 29 in good health. Some clones in this sample may be carry-over from other donors' samples. The material sequenced was naive CD4+ T cells from PBMCs. Subset meaning: CD45RA+ positively selected. The chain uses TRBV2 and TRBJ2-3, with TRBD2 matching over 7 bases. CDR3 nucleotides: TGTGCCAGCAGTGTTCGAGCGGGATGGGGGGGGACAGATACGCAGTATTTT. It translates to CASSVRAGWGGTDTQYF. Looking up the rest from reference TRBV2 and TRBJ2-3 gives the full variable domain: EPEVTQTPSHQVTQMGQEVILRCVPISNHLYFYWYRQILGQKVEFLVSFYNNEISEKSEIFDDQFSVERPDGSNFTLKIRSTKLEDSAMYFCASSVRAGWGGTDTQYFGPGTRLTVL.